This T cell receptor beta chain was observed in a study of blood T cell repertoires in COVID-19. Study details: The origin of the acute and convalescent COVID-19 samples was the United States, Italy and Spain. PBMCs, B-cell-depleted T cells, or T cells provided the cDNA or gDNA that made up the material.

This clone was picked up a small number of times. Per the authors' pipeline: Researchers report that nucleated cell counts were estimated from reference gene primer amplification. Profiling relied on immunoSEQ multiplex PCR, and the TCRdb table lists in-frame clones only, not all of them. V, J and clone size were drawn from that table, and D and trimming were deduced from the DNA. The repertoire holds 25,000 to 30,000 clones, with 75% to 85% as singletons. V was shortened by 2 bases and J by 7 bases, with 12 bases between the two germline ends. The length of the CDR3 is 15 residues. The germline CDR1 and CDR2 sequences are SGHTA and FQGNSA.

This chain joins TRBV7-2 and TRBJ1-6; TRBD1 is a possible D gene (6 bases). This receptor was obtained from a human donor in a cohort sampled during active COVID-19. The source material was peripheral blood. CDR3 coding DNA: TGTGCCAGCAGCTTATACGGACAGCAGAATTCACCCCTCCACTTT. Translated, it gives CASSLYGQQNSPLHF.